This TCR beta chain was obtained from a study of cytomegalovirus exposure and HLA in healthy donors (dated by TCRdb to 2016 to 2017). Looking at the study overall: The 500 to 700 repertoires of the first cohort and the 120 validation repertoires were produced on the same platform, according to a later analysis. Besides the first cohort of roughly 660 subjects, a separate validation cohort made up of over 95 different subjects was used. To predict cytomegalovirus infection status, the study combined high-throughput TCR immunosequencing, statistical association of individual TCRs with disease status, and machine learning. The study aimed to test whether cataloging public T cell receptors could reveal signatures of past pathogen exposure. The paper as a whole reports these results and caveats: Three of the identified cytomegalovirus-associated TCR beta chains were confirmed in vitro to be specific for cytomegalovirus antigens. The validation cohort had no HLA typing available for a later analysis, so co-occurrence within that cohort was assessed over all 130 or so repertoires. While some public TCRs were present in many individuals, most TCR sequences turned up only very rarely across donors. The classifier was reported to diagnose cytomegalovirus status with high specificity and sensitivity in both the original and validation cohorts. The study gave a list of about 150 TCR beta chains associated with cytomegalovirus. A later analysis found that TCRs clustered in the first cohort also tended to co-occur in the 130 or so validation repertoires, with approximately 95% of cluster scores above 0. It was suggested by the authors that the approach could potentially be generalized to other disease states and immunological phenotypes.

Comments on this clone: It lacks a known antigen. No much larger clone is present one base from it, and per-base qualities are unavailable.

CDR1 and CDR2, per the germline V gene, are MDHEN and SYDVKM. For this chain, trimming is 3 bases at the V end and 3 bases at the J end, and the number of junction bases without a gene match is 23. Taken from cysteine to phenylalanine, the CDR3 has 20 residues. The kept DNA is CDR3 alone, 60 bases in frame from the first base. The donors belonged to the validation cohort of about 120 subjects, which was separate from the approximately 700-subject first cohort. The library was produced with the immunoSEQ multiplex PCR assay. Per the source publication's procedure: A statistical classification framework was built for diagnosing cytomegalovirus status from the catalog of TCR beta chain sequences. TCRdb provides this immuneACCESS table in a form limited to in-frame rearrangements. Some clones are lacking; in checked studies, under half of them reflect an unresolved V gene, and why the rest are absent is not known. V and J calls and clone size are those listed in that table; D and trimming were worked out from the DNA. Across this sample there are tens of thousands of clones, with under 95% seen only once. The ten largest clones represent more than 1% of the sample.

This receptor was taken from a man younger than 35 in good health and CMV-seronegative. The chain couples TRBV28 to TRBJ2-7; 7 bases in between match TRBD1. Sequenced: PBMCs. The nucleotide sequence reads as follows: TGTGCCAGCAGTTTGTATCTGGGGTTGGGACAGCACCCCGAAAACTACGAGCAGTACTTC. The resulting protein is CASSLYLGLGQHPENYEQYF.